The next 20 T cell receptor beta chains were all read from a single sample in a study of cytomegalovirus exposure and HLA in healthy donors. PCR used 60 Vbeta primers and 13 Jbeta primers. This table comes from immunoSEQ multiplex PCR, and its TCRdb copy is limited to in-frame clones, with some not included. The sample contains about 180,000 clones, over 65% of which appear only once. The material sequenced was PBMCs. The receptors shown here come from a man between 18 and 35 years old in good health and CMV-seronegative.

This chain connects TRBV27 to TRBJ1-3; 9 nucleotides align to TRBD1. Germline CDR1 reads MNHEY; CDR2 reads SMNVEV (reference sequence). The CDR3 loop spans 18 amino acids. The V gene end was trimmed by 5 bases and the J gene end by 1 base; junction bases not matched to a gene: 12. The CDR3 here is CASSPTGGWGVSGNTIYF. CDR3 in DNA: TGTGCCAGCAGTCCCACAGGGGGCTGGGGGGTGTCTGGAAACACCATATATTTT.

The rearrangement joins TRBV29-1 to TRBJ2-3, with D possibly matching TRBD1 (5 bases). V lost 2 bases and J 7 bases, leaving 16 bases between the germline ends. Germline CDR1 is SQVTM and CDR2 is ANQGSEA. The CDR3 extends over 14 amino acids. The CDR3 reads CSVEPQGRAYTQYF. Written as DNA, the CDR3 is TGCAGCGTTGAACCGCAGGGTCGGGCTTATACGCAGTATTTT.

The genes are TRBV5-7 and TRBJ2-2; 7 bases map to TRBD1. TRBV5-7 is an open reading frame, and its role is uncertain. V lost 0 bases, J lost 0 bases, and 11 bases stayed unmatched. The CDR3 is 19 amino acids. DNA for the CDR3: TGTGCCAGCAGCTTGGAGGGCCGGGACAGAACTGCGAACACCGGGGAGCTGTTTTTT. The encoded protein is CASSLEGRDRTANTGELFF.

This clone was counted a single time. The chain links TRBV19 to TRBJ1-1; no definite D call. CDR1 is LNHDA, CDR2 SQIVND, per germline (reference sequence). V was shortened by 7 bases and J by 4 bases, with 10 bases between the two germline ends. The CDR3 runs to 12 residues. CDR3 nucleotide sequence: TGTGCCAGTATGCGGGGAAGCACTGAAGCTTTCTTT. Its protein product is CASMRGSTEAFF.

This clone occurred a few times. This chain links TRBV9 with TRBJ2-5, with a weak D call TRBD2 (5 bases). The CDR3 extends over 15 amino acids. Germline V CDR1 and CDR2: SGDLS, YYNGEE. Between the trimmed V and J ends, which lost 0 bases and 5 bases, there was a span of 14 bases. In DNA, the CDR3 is TGTGCCAGCAGCGTAGGGCCTGGAAGAGGGGAGACCCAGTACTTC. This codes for CASSVGPGRGETQYF.

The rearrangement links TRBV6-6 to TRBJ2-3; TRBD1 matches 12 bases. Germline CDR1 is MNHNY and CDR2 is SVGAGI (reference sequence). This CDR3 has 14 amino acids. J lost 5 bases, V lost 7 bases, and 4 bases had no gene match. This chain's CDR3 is CASKGTGGLDTQYF. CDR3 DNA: TGTGCCAGCAAGGGGACAGGGGGCTTAGATACGCAGTATTTT.

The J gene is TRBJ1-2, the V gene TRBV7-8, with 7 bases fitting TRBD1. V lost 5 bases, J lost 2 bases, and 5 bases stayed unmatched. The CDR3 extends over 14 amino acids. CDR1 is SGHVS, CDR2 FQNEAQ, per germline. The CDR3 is CASSGDRTNYGYTF. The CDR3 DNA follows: TGTGCCAGCAGCGGGGACAGAACCAACTATGGCTACACCTTC. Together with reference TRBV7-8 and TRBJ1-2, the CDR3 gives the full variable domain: GAGVSQSPRYKVAKRGQDVALRCDPISGHVSLFWYQQALGQGPEFLTYFQNEAQLDKSGLPSDRFFAERPEGSVSTLKIQRTQQEDSAVYLCASSGDRTNYGYTFGSGTRLTVV.

CDR3 protein: CASSLSAGGLYGYTF. For the CDR3, the DNA is TGTGCCAGCAGCTTATCGGCAGGGGGCTTGTATGGCTACACCTTC. The chain carries TRBV7-2 and TRBJ1-2; 8 bases line up with TRBD1. V lost 2 bases and J lost 5; bases outside the gene matches: 7. Germline V gene lookup returns CDR1 SGHTA and CDR2 FQGNSA. This CDR3 contains 15 residues.

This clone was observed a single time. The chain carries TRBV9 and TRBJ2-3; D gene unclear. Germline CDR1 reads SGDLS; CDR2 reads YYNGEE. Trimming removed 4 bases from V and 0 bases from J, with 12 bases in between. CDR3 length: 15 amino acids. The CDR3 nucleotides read TGTGCCAGCAGCCGGAATATAGCTAGCACAGATACGCAGTATTTT. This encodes CASSRNIASTDTQYF. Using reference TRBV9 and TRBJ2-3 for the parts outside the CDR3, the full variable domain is DSGVTQTPKHLITATGQRVTLRCSPRSGDLSVYWYQQSLDQGLQFLIQYYNGEERAKGNILERFSAQQFPDLHSELNLSSLELGDSALYFCASSRNIASTDTQYFGPGTRLTVL.

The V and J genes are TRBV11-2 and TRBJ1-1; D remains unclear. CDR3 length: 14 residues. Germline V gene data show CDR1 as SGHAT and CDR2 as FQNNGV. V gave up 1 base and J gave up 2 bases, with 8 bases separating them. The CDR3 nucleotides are TGTGCCAGCAGCTTAGGGTTCAGTAACACTGAAGCTTTCTTT. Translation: CASSLGFSNTEAFF.

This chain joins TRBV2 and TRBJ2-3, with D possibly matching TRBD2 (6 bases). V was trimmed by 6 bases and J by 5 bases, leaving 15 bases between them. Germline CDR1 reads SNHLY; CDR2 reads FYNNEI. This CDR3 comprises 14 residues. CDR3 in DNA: TGTGCCAGCAGGGCCGCCCTAGCGCAAGATACGCAGTATTTT. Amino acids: CASRAALAQDTQYF.

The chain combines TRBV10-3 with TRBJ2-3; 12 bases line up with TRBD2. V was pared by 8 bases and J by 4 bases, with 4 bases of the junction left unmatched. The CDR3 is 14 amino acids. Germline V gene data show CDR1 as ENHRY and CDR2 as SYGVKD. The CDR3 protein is CAIASGGAPDTQYF. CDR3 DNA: TGTGCCATCGCTAGCGGGGGGGCCCCAGATACGCAGTATTTT.

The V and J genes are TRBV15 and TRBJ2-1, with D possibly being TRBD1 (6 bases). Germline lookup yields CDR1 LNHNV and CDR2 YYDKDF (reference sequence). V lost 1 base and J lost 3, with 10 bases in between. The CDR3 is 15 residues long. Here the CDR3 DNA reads TGTGCCACCAGCAGAGGGGACATGGGCTACAATGAGCAGTTCTTC. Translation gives CATSRGDMGYNEQFF.

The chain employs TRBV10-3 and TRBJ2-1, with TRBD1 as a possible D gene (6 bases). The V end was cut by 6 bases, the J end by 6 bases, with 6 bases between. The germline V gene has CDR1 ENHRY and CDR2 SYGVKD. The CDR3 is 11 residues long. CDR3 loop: CAIRDSNEQFF. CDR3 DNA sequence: TGTGCCATCAGGGACAGCAATGAGCAGTTCTTC.

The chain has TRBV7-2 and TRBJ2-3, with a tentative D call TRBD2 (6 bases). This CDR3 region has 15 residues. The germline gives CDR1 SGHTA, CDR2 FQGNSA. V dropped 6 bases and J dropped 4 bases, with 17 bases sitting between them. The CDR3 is CASRGGWVGADTQYF. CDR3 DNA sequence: TGTGCCAGCAGGGGGGGTTGGGTAGGCGCAGATACGCAGTATTTT.

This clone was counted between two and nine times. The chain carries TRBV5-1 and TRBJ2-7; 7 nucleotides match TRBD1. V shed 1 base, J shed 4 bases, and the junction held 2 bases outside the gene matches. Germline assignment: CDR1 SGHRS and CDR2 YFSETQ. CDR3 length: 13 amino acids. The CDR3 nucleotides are TGCGCCAGCAGCTTGACAGGGGAATACGAGCAGTACTTC. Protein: CASSLTGEYEQYF.

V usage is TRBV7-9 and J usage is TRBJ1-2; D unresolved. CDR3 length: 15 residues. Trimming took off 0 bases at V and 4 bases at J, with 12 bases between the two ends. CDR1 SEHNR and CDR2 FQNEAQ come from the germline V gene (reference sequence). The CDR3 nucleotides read TGTGCCAGCAGCTTAGCGTCGGCCAGGATCTATGGCTACACCTTC. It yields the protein CASSLASARIYGYTF.

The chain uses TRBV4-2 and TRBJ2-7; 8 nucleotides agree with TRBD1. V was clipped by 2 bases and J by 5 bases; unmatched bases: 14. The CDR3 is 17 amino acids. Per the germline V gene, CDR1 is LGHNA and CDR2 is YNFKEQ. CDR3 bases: TGTGCCAGCAGCCAACCCGCATATACTGAGACAGGGGACGAGCAGTACTTC. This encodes CASSQPAYTETGDEQYF.

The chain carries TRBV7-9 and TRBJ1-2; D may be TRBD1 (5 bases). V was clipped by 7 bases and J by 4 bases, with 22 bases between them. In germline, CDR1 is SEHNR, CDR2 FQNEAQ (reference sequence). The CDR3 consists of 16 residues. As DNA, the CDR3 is TGTGCCAGCACCACCCCCCTGGGGGGAGTCCTCTATGGCTACACCTTC. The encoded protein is CASTTPLGGVLYGYTF. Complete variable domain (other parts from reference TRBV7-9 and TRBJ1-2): DTGVSQNPRHKITKRGQNVTFRCDPISEHNRLYWYRQTLGQGPEFLTYFQNEAQLEKSRLLSDRFSAERPKGSFSTLEIQRTEQGDSAMYLCASTTPLGGVLYGYTFGSGTRLTVV.

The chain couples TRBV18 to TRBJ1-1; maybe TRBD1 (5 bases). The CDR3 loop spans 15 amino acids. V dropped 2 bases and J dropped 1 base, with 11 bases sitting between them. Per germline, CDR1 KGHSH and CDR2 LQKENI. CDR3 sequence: CASSPRTSTNTEAFF. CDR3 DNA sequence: TGTGCCAGCTCACCAAGGACATCCACGAACACTGAAGCTTTCTTT. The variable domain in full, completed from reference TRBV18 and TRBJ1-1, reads NAGVMQNPRHLVRRRGQEARLRCSPMKGHSHVYWYRQLPEEGLKFMVYLQKENIIDESGMPKERFSAEFPKEGPSILRIQQVVRGDSAAYFCASSPRTSTNTEAFFGQGTRLTVV.